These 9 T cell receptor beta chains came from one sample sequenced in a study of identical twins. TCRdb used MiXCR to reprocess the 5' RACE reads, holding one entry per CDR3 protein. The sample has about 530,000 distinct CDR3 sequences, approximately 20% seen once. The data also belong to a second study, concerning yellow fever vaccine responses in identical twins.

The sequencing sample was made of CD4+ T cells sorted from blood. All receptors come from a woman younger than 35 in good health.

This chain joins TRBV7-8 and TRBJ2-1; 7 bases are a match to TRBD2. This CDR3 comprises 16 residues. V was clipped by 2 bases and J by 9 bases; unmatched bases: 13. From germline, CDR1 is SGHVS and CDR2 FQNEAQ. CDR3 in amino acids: CASSLYTASGPAEQFF. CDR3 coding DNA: TGTGCCAGCAGCTTATATACGGCTAGCGGCCCGGCTGAGCAGTTCTTC.

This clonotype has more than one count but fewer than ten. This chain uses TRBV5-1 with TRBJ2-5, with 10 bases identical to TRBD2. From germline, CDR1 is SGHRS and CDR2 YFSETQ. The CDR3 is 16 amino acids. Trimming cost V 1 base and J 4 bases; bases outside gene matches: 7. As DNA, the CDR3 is TGCGCCAGCAGCTTGAACCCTAGCGGGAGAGGAGAGACCCAGTACTTC. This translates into CASSLNPSGRGETQYF.

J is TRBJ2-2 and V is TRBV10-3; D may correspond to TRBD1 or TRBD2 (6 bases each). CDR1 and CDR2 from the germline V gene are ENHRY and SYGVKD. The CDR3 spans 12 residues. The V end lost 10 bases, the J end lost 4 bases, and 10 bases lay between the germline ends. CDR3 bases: TGTGCCACCGGAGGGGGCACCGGGGAGCTGTTTTTT. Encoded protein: CATGGGTGELFF.

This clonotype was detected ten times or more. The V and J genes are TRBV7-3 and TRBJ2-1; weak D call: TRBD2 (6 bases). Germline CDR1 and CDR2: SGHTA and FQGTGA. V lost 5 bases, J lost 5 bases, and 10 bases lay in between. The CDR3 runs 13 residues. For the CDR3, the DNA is TGTGCCAGCAGCCTGGGACTCGACAATGAGCAGTTCTTC. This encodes CASSLGLDNEQFF.

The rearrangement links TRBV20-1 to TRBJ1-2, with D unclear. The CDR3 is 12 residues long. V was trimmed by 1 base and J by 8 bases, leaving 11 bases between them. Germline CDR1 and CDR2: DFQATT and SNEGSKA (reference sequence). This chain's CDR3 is CSARAGVGGYTF. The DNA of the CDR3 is TGCAGTGCTAGAGCTGGGGTCGGAGGCTACACCTTC.

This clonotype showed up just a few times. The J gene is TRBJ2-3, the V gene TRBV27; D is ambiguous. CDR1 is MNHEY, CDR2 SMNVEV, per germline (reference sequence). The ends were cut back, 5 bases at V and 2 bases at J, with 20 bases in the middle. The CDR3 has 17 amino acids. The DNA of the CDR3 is TGTGCCAGCAGTCCGTGGGCCCTATCTTTTTCCACAGATACGCAGTATTTT. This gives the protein CASSPWALSFSTDTQYF.

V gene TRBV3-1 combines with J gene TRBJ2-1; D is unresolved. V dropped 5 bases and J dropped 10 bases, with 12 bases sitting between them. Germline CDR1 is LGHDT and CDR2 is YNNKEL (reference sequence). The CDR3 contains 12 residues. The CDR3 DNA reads TGTGCCAGCAGCATGAACAGTGGGGAGCAGTTCTTC. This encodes CASSMNSGEQFF.

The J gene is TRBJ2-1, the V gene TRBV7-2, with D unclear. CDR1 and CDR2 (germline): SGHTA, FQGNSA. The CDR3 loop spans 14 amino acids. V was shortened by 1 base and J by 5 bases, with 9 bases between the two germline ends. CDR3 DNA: TGTGCCAGCAGCTTAGACGTTTACAACAATGAGCAGTTCTTC. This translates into CASSLDVYNNEQFF.

DNA of the CDR3: TGCAGCGTCAAGCCCCCCGGGAACACTGAAGCTTTCTTT. It encodes CSVKPPGNTEAFF. This chain uses TRBV29-1 with TRBJ1-1; no definite D call. Deletions cut 6 bases from V and 1 base from J, with 12 bases between. The germline V gene has CDR1 SQVTM and CDR2 ANQGSEA. The CDR3 has 13 amino acids.